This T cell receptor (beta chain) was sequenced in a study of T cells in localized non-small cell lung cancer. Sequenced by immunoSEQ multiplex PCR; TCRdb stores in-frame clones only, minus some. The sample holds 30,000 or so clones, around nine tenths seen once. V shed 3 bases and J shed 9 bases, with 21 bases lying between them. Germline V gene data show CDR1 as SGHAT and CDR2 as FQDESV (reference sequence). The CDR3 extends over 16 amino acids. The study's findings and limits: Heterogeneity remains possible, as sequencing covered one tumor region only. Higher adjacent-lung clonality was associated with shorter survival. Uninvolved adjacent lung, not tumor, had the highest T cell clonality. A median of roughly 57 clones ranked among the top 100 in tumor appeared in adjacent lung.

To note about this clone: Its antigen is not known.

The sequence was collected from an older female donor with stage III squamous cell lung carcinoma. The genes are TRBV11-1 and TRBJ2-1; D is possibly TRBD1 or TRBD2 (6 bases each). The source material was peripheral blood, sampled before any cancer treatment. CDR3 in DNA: TGTGCCAGCAGCTTCGACTTAGGGGGGAGTCGCGGTGAGCAGTTCTTC. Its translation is CASSFDLGGSRGEQFF.